The clone carrying this T cell receptor beta chain has a handful of counts. The CDR3 covers 13 residues. V lost 2 bases and J lost 10; bases outside the gene matches: 2. Germline CDR1 SGHAT, CDR2 FQNNGV. The data derive from a study of cytomegalovirus exposure and HLA in healthy donors. The wider study: Of the donors genotyped, approximately 430 in all, about 76% fell in the Caucasian-associated ancestry cluster.

Use of 60 Vbeta and 13 Jbeta primers characterized the PCR. Method: immunoSEQ multiplex PCR; TCRdb's copy keeps in-frame clones and lacks some. The table shows some 120,000 clones, with around 80% occurring only once. Sample: PBMCs. This clonotype originated in a female donor in good health and CMV-seronegative. V is TRBV11-2 and J is TRBJ1-6, with 7 bases identical to TRBD1. The CDR3 loop reads CASSLQGQSPLHF. The CDR3 nucleotides read TGTGCCAGCAGCTTACAGGGACAGTCACCCCTCCACTTT. The whole variable domain, remainder taken from reference TRBV11-2 and TRBJ1-6, is EAGVAQSPRYKIIEKRQSVAFWCNPISGHATLYWYQQILGQGPKLLIQFQNNGVVDDSQLPKDRFSAERLKGVDSTLKIQPAKLEDSAVYLCASSLQGQSPLHFGNGTRLTVT.